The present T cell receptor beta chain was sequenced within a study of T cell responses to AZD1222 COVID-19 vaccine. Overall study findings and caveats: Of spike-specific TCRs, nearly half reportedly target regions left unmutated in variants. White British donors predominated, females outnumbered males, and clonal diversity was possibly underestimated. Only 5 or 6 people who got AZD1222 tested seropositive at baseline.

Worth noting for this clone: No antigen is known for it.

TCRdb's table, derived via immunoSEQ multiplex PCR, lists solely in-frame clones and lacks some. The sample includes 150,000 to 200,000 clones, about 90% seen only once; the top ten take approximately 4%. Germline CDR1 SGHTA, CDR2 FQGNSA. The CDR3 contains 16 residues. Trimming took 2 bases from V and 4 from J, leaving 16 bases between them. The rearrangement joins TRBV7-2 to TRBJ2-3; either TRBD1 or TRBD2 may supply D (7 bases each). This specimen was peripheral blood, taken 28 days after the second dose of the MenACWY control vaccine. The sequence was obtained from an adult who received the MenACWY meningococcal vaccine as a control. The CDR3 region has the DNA TGTGCCAGCAGCTTACAGGGAGGGGGCCCGGCAGATACGCAGTATTTT. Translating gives CASSLQGGGPADTQYF.